This TCR beta chain comes out of a study of blood T cell repertoires in COVID-19. For the study at large: The study drew acute and convalescent COVID-19 samples from the United States, Italy and Spain.

This clone has ten or more counts. Sequencing was performed with immunoSEQ multiplex PCR; in TCRdb, only in-frame clones are kept and a portion is missing. The sample holds about 200,000 clones, approximately 81% seen once. The V gene end was trimmed by 4 bases and the J gene end by 1 base; junction bases not matched to a gene: 6. CDR3 size: 17 residues. Germline values: CDR1 MGHRA, CDR2 YSYEKL. The sequenced material came from peripheral blood. This clonotype was sampled from a woman of 80 years or more with acute or convalescent COVID-19. The chain is built from TRBV4-1 and TRBJ2-3; 12 nucleotides agree with TRBD2. CDR3 bases: TGCGCCAGCAGCCTATCTAGCGGGGGGGCTCGCACAGATACGCAGTATTTT. This sequence encodes CASSLSSGGARTDTQYF.